This T cell receptor (beta chain) was sequenced in a study of shared clonotypes between healthy human individuals. Overall study findings and caveats: Naive subsets generally had larger estimated richness than memory subsets. It was the non-shared clonotypes that had lower generation probabilities than clonotypes shared by all four donors.

Template for every sorted-subset replicate PCR totaled 150 to 250 ng DNA, 30,000 to 35,000 T cell genomes. Only in-frame clones appear in the TCRdb table, and some are missing; sequencing was by immunoSEQ multiplex PCR. The data contain around 1.1 million clones, roughly 80% of them singletons. In germline, CDR1 is MNHEY, CDR2 SMNVEV (reference sequence). The V segment lost 4 bases and the J segment 5 bases; nucleotides outside the gene matches: 7. The CDR3 is 14 residues long. From CD4+ cells came CD45RA+ naive and CD45RA-negative memory subsets. With respect to this clone: Its target is unknown.

The gene calls are TRBV27 and TRBJ1-2; 7 positions match TRBD1. This TCR was sampled from a man between 18 and 29 years old in good health. Some clones in this sample may be carry-over from other donors' samples. Sequenced input: memory CD4+ T cells from PBMCs. Subset here: CD45RA-negative fraction. CDR3 amino acids: CASSSVGQEYGYTF. As DNA, the CDR3 is TGTGCCAGCAGTTCAGTAGGACAGGAGTATGGCTACACCTTC.